This T cell receptor (beta chain) originates from a study of siplizumab effects on memory and regulatory T cells. Germline CDR1 reads SEHNR; CDR2 reads FQNEAQ (reference sequence). The ends were cut back, 5 bases at V and 0 bases at J, with 17 bases in the middle. The CDR3 length is 18 residues. The method was immunoSEQ multiplex PCR; TCRdb's version includes in-frame clones alone and lacks a portion of them. The table records tens of thousands of clones, approximately 95% of them present only once. The chain couples TRBV7-9 to TRBJ2-6; D could derive from TRBD1 or TRBD2 (6 bases each). The receptor was isolated from a human donor in good health. The sample taken for sequencing was CD8+ T cells sorted from blood. CDR3 coding DNA: TGTGCCAGCAGCCCGGAGGGGGTTACTCGCTCTGGGGCCAACGTCCTGACTTTC. Protein: CASSPEGVTRSGANVLTF.